These 8 T cell receptor beta chains originate from one sample sequenced in a study of cytomegalovirus exposure and HLA in healthy donors. 13 Jbeta primers and 60 Vbeta primers were used for the PCR. Assay used: immunoSEQ multiplex PCR; TCRdb lists only in-frame clones, some missing. The sample gives 100,000 or so clones, about 79% of which show up once; roughly 2.6% is in the top ten. Material: PBMCs. The receptors were sampled from a man aged 50 to 60 in good health and CMV-seropositive.

The chain links TRBV11-2 to TRBJ2-1, with TRBD2 identical over 16 bases. The CDR3 spans 18 residues. Germline lookup yields CDR1 SGHAT and CDR2 FQNNGV. J gave up 6 bases and V 3 bases, and 8 bases lay outside the gene matches. DNA for the CDR3: TGTGCCAGCAGCTTTAGCGGGACTAGCGGGAGGGCAGGCAATGAGCAGTTCTTC. Translating gives CASSFSGTSGRAGNEQFF.

This clone has a single count. The chain joins TRBV20-1 to TRBJ2-3, with D unclear. Trimming stripped 5 bases from V and 6 bases from J, with 9 bases between. CDR1 is DFQATT, CDR2 SNEGSKA, per germline (reference sequence). The CDR3 sequence is 11 residues long. CDR3 loop: CSAAFHDTQYF. CDR3 DNA sequence: TGCAGTGCTGCGTTTCATGATACGCAGTATTTT.

V usage is TRBV2 and J usage is TRBJ2-7; D may be TRBD2 (6 bases). CDR1 is SNHLY, CDR2 FYNNEI, per germline. The CDR3 contains 11 residues. Trimming stripped 10 bases from V and 6 bases from J, with 13 bases between. CDR3 coding DNA: TGTGCCATCAACCGGGACTTCGAGCAGTACTTC. Its translation: CAINRDFEQYF. Filled out from reference TRBV2 and TRBJ2-7, the complete variable domain reads EPEVTQTPSHQVTQMGQEVILRCVPISNHLYFYWYRQILGQKVEFLVSFYNNEISEKSEIFDDQFSVERPDGSNFTLKIRSTKLEDSAMYFCAINRDFEQYFGPGTRLTVT.

V usage is TRBV29-1 and J usage is TRBJ2-3; TRBD2 matches at 13 bases. V dropped 7 bases and J dropped 6; count of bases not matched to a gene: 7. CDR3 size: 14 residues. Germline CDR1 SQVTM, CDR2 ANQGSEA. CDR3: CSAEGLAGLDTQYF. In nucleotides, the CDR3 is TGCAGCGCCGAGGGACTAGCGGGGTTGGATACGCAGTATTTT.

The V and J genes are TRBV11-2 and TRBJ2-2, with 7 bases lining up with TRBD2. With 5 bases clipped from V and 7 bases from J, the junction kept 13 bases outside the gene matches. There are 16 residues in the CDR3. CDR1 SGHAT and CDR2 FQNNGV come from the germline V gene. CDR3 residues: CASSHGLGLLGGELFF. CDR3 sequence (DNA): TGTGCCAGCAGCCACGGACTAGGCCTCCTTGGCGGGGAGCTGTTTTTT.

This chain links TRBV7-3 with TRBJ2-3; 7 positions match TRBD1. Losses at the gene ends were 6 bases for V and 5 bases for J; bases not matched to a gene: 2. The CDR3 loop spans 12 amino acids. Germline loops: CDR1 SGHTA, CDR2 FQGTGA. CDR3: CASSPGGDTQYF. The CDR3 nucleotides are TGTGCCAGCAGTCCAGGGGGAGATACGCAGTATTTT.

This sequence joins TRBV2 and TRBJ1-5, with 8 bases identical to TRBD1. Unmatched junction bases numbered 1, after V lost 4 bases and J lost 2 bases. Germline assignment: CDR1 SNHLY and CDR2 FYNNEI. CDR3 length equals 14 residues. The CDR3 DNA sequence: TGTGCCAGCAGTGTGACAGGGGGCAATCAGCCCCAGCATTTT. Its protein product is CASSVTGGNQPQHF.

This chain connects TRBV5-1 to TRBJ2-7; D may be TRBD1 (6 bases). V dropped 4 bases and J dropped 5 bases, with 19 bases sitting between them. The CDR3 is 15 residues long. In germline, CDR1 is SGHRS, CDR2 YFSETQ. CDR3 DNA: TGCGCCAGCAGCCAAACAGGGTTCAATCGTGACGAGCAGTACTTC. Its translation: CASSQTGFNRDEQYF.